This TCR beta chain is from a study of blood T cell repertoires in COVID-19. Study as a whole: The United States, Italy and Spain supplied acute and convalescent COVID-19 samples.

J was trimmed by 2 bases and V by 3 bases; bases with no gene match: 5. The CDR3 sequence is 15 residues long. Germline assignment: CDR1 DFQATT and CDR2 SNEGSKA (reference sequence). The Seattle patients, enrolled during active infection, were followed longitudinally. Source study methods: For nucleated cells, counts were estimated from reference gene primer amplification. Sequenced by immunoSEQ multiplex PCR; TCRdb stores in-frame clones only, minus some. Clonal size and the V and J genes are those of that table, whereas D and trimming came from the DNA. The repertoire consists of under 450,000 clones, with about 89% occurring once and the leading ten covering under 2%.

Specimen: peripheral blood. This chain uses TRBV20-1 with TRBJ2-3; 10 nucleotides line up with TRBD2. The receptor's source is a woman in her 40s with COVID-19, enrolled during active disease. This CDR3 reads CSASFLAGVTDTQYF. Here the CDR3 DNA reads TGCAGTGCTAGTTTTCTAGCGGGGGTCACAGATACGCAGTATTTT.